This TCR beta chain is drawn from a study of CD8 T cells in Susac syndrome. This CDR3 is built from 19 residues. Trimming took 5 bases from V and 0 from J, leaving 20 bases between them. The V gene's germline CDR1 is LGHDT and CDR2 YNNKEL (reference sequence). When the RNA was reverse transcribed, random hexamers were used with an input of 0.5 to 1 ug. TCR beta CDR3 was amplified by immunoSEQ covering 54 Vbeta and 13 Jbeta. TCRdb re-analysed the immunoSEQ multiplex PCR reads in MiXCR, keeping a single row per CDR3 protein. The table lists 90,000 to 110,000 distinct CDR3 sequences, 90% to 96% of them singletons. The authors carried out high-throughput sequencing of TCR beta. They applied it to CD8+ and CD4+ T cells obtained from blood. Negative isolation yielded CD4+ and CD8+ T cells, and FACS enriched TEMRA cells.

This receptor was obtained from a human donor in good health. What was sequenced was CD4+ T cells from PBMCs. The chain combines TRBV3-1 with TRBJ2-6, with TRBD2 as a possible D gene (6 bases). DNA for the CDR3: TGTGCCAGCAGCTCGGTCGGAGGGTCGAGGAGCTCTGGGGCCAACGTCCTGACTTTC. Its protein product is CASSSVGGSRSSGANVLTF.